This T cell receptor (beta chain) was recorded in a study of identifying expanded T cells in peripheral blood. General observations from the study: Roughly 2-week clone count variance significantly increased as total template count grew. Differentially abundant clones: around 1.2 between replicates, about 15 at around 15 days, less than 20 at four.

V lost 0 bases, J lost 0 bases, and 6 bases lay in between. The germline V gene has CDR1 MNHEY and CDR2 SMNVEV (reference sequence). The CDR3 is made up of 15 amino acids. Collection occurred without any documented infections or immune events in donors. Assay: immunoSEQ multiplex PCR; the TCRdb copy retains only in-frame clones and omits some. This table has 90,000 to 110,000 clones, about nine tenths appearing once. As for this clone: The antigen remains undetermined.

Sequences were obtained from blood. This sequence joins TRBV27 and TRBJ1-3; D uncertain. The sequence derives from a person between 18 and 70 years old in good health. The CDR3 protein is CASSLSSPSGNTIYF. In DNA form, the CDR3 reads TGTGCCAGCAGTTTATCGAGCCCCTCTGGAAACACCATATATTTT.